The clone carrying this T cell receptor (beta chain) has a handful of counts. Its antigen is as yet unknown. This entry is derived from a study of response to subunit inactivated influenza vaccine. Regarding the study as a whole: That few new T cells are recruited by each seasonal influenza vaccination was the authors' suggestion.

TCRdb independently ran MiXCR on the RT-PCR reads; one entry per CDR3 protein. The table shows about 620,000 distinct CDR3 sequences, with approximately 12% occurring only once. CDR1 is SNHLY, CDR2 FYNNEI, per germline. This CDR3 region has 15 residues. Trimming removed 1 base from V and 3 bases from J, with 7 bases in between. The V gene is TRBV2, the J gene TRBJ2-6; D is unresolved. The receptor's source is a man between 50 and 59 years old who received an inactivated influenza vaccine. The starting material was PBMCs from blood, obtained on the day of vaccination. CDR3 loop: CASSEVAVGANVLTF. In DNA form, the CDR3 reads TGTGCCAGCAGTGAAGTGGCAGTTGGGGCCAACGTCCTGACTTTC.